What follows are 29 T cell receptor beta chains derived from one specimen sequenced in a study of blood T cell repertoires in COVID-19. Produced via immunoSEQ multiplex PCR; TCRdb's table is partial and in-frame only. The data show about 170,000 clones, with roughly 79% seen just once and 22% held by the top ten. Sequencing was done on a sample of peripheral blood. The receptors derive from a woman older than 75 with acute or convalescent COVID-19.

This chain uses TRBV4-1 with TRBJ1-4; 8 bases agree with TRBD1. This CDR3 has 14 amino acids. Trimming cost V 1 base and J 5 bases; bases outside gene matches: 0. CDR1 is MGHRA and CDR2 is YSYEKL in the germline V gene. The CDR3 DNA sequence: TGCGCCAGCAGCCAAGGACAGGGGAATGAAAAACTGTTTTTT. It translates to CASSQGQGNEKLFF.

The sample holds a few counts of this clone. The rearrangement links TRBV27 to TRBJ2-1; TRBD2 matches at 10 bases. The CDR3 loop spans 16 amino acids. Germline V lookup: CDR1 MNHEY, CDR2 SMNVEV (reference sequence). After removal of 7 bases from V and 7 bases from J, the junction contained 13 bases not matched to a gene. CDR3 loop: CASTLLRSGRDNEQFF. For the CDR3, the DNA is TGTGCCAGCACCCTACTCCGGAGCGGGAGGGATAATGAGCAGTTCTTC.

The gene calls are TRBV12-3 or TRBV12-4 and TRBJ1-1; D remains ambiguous. The germline V and J ends were trimmed by 6 bases and 8 bases, with 16 bases remaining between them. This CDR3 has 13 residues. The CDR3 DNA sequence: TGTGCCAGCAGCCCTGACAAGTACCCAGAAGCTTTCTTT. Protein: CASSPDKYPEAFF.

This clone was found once. The V call is TRBV11-2, the J call TRBJ2-7; possible D gene TRBD1, 5 bases. This CDR3 has 13 amino acids. Germline V gives CDR1 SGHAT, CDR2 FQNNGV. V lost 10 bases and J 3 bases, leaving 16 bases between the germline ends. CDR3 loop: CATSGLPIYEQYF. In DNA, the CDR3 is TGTGCCACATCAGGGCTACCGATCTACGAGCAGTACTTC.

This chain links TRBV7-9 with TRBJ1-1, with unresolved D. The germline V gene has CDR1 SEHNR and CDR2 FQNEAQ (reference sequence). Trimming took 5 bases from V and 8 from J, leaving 18 bases between them. The CDR3 spans 14 residues. The CDR3 protein is CASSPVIGGTEAFF. In nucleotides, the CDR3 is TGTGCCAGCAGCCCGGTCATAGGAGGCACCGAAGCTTTCTTT.

This chain connects TRBV18 to TRBJ2-1; D remains unclear. This CDR3 spans 15 amino acids. The V end was cut by 3 bases, the J end by 2 bases, with 11 bases between. The germline V gene has CDR1 KGHSH and CDR2 LQKENI. CDR3 bases: TGTGCCAGCTCACCCGAGGTCCCGACCTACAATGAGCAGTTCTTC. Translation gives CASSPEVPTYNEQFF. Drawing the rest from reference TRBV18 and TRBJ2-1, the complete variable domain is NAGVMQNPRHLVRRRGQEARLRCSPMKGHSHVYWYRQLPEEGLKFMVYLQKENIIDESGMPKERFSAEFPKEGPSILRIQQVVRGDSAAYFCASSPEVPTYNEQFFGPGTRLTVL.

The V gene is TRBV5-4, the J gene TRBJ2-7, with 7 bases identical to TRBD2. V gave up 1 base and J gave up 8 bases; unmatched junction bases: 18. CDR3 length: 17 amino acids. Germline-derived CDR1 and CDR2 are SGHNT and YYREEE (reference sequence). CDR3: CASSLKRGAGLERKQYF. The DNA of the CDR3 is TGTGCCAGCAGCTTGAAAAGGGGAGCGGGGTTGGAGAGAAAGCAGTACTTC.

The V call is TRBV6-5, the J call TRBJ1-3; D unclear. This CDR3 is 13 amino acids long. Germline CDR1 and CDR2: MNHEY and SVGAGI. Trimming took 8 bases from V and 0 from J, leaving 8 bases between them. CDR3 DNA: TGTGCCAGCGAGGCTCCCTCTGGAAACACCATATATTTT. Its translation is CASEAPSGNTIYF.

This clone occurred once. The genes are TRBV14 and TRBJ2-1; 11 bases line up with TRBD2. From germline, CDR1 is SGHDN and CDR2 FVKESK. This CDR3 has 19 amino acids. With 4 bases clipped from V and 0 bases from J, the junction kept 11 bases outside the gene matches. The CDR3 is CASSPRLAGRGSSYNEQFF. DNA of the CDR3: TGTGCCAGCAGCCCCCGACTAGCGGGGAGAGGAAGCTCCTACAATGAGCAGTTCTTC.

V and J are TRBV5-4 and TRBJ2-1; TRBD1 matches 7 bases. The trim removed 2 bases at V and 7 bases at J, leaving 3 bases unmatched. CDR1 and CDR2 from the germline V gene are SGHNT and YYREEE (reference sequence). CDR3 length: 13 residues. CDR3 sequence: CASSLRQGNEQFF. DNA for the CDR3: TGTGCCAGCAGCTTAAGACAGGGAAATGAGCAGTTCTTC.

The chain recombines TRBV9 with TRBJ2-1; TRBD2 matches 8 bases. Germline CDR1 SGDLS, CDR2 YYNGEE. V gave up 9 bases and J gave up 10 bases; unmatched junction bases: 21. The CDR3 covers 16 residues. The CDR3 nucleotides are TGTGCCACAACAGGAGCGGGAGAAGAAATCCGTGGCGAGCAGTTCTTC. This codes for CATTGAGEEIRGEQFF. The entire variable domain, with the rest obtained from reference TRBV9 and TRBJ2-1, is as follows: DSGVTQTPKHLITATGQRVTLRCSPRSGDLSVYWYQQSLDQGLQFLIQYYNGEERAKGNILERFSAQQFPDLHSELNLSSLELGDSALYFCATTGAGEEIRGEQFFGPGTRLTVL.

This rearrangement joins TRBV29-1 to TRBJ1-2; no clear D. Germline V lookup: CDR1 SQVTM, CDR2 ANQGSEA. V gave up 3 bases and J gave up 6 bases, with 11 bases separating them. The CDR3 consists of 12 residues. This chain's CDR3 is CSVDPGINGYTF. The CDR3, as DNA: TGCAGCGTTGATCCCGGGATTAATGGCTACACCTTC. Supplemented by reference TRBV29-1 and TRBJ1-2, the full variable domain reads SAVISQKPSRDICQRGTSLTIQCQVDSQVTMMFWYRQQPGQSLTLIATANQGSEATYESGFVIDKFPISRPNLTFSTLTVSNMSPEDSSIYLCSVDPGINGYTFGSGTRLTVV.

The gene calls are TRBV5-1 and TRBJ2-2; D unclear. Per germline, CDR1 SGHRS and CDR2 YFSETQ. This CDR3 has 16 amino acids. The V end lost 1 base, the J end lost 1 base, and 11 bases lay between the germline ends. CDR3 loop: CASSLFFGGNTGELFF. CDR3 nucleotide sequence: TGCGCCAGCAGCTTGTTTTTTGGCGGGAACACCGGGGAGCTGTTTTTT.

This chain links TRBV11-2 with TRBJ2-3; maybe TRBD2 (5 bases). Between the trimmed V and J ends, which lost 5 bases and 0 bases, there was a span of 12 bases. The CDR3 is 15 amino acids. The germline V gene has CDR1 SGHAT and CDR2 FQNNGV. CDR3 amino acids: CASSPSSRSTDTQYF. CDR3 DNA sequence: TGTGCCAGCAGCCCTTCTAGCAGGAGCACAGATACGCAGTATTTT.

This chain uses TRBV6-5 with TRBJ2-1; D perhaps matches TRBD2 (6 bases). The CDR3 consists of 12 residues. V lost 5 bases and J 8 bases, leaving 10 bases between the germline ends. Germline V CDR1 and CDR2: MNHEY, SVGAGI. CDR3 region: CASSLEGYEQFF. In nucleotides, the CDR3 is TGTGCCAGCAGTCTGGAGGGCTATGAGCAGTTCTTC.

CDR3 coding DNA: TGCGCCAGCAGCCCCCGGACAGACCTTGAAAAACTGTTTTTT. Protein: CASSPRTDLEKLFF. The V gene is TRBV5-1, the J gene TRBJ1-4; maybe TRBD1 (6 bases). The V gene's germline CDR1 is SGHRS and CDR2 YFSETQ. The CDR3 sequence is 14 residues long. The V end was cut by 4 bases, the J end by 7 bases, with 14 bases between.

The genes are TRBV5-1 and TRBJ2-1; TRBD2 matches at 9 bases. The V and J ends lost 7 bases and 6 bases, in that order; junction bases with no gene match: 8. Germline V gene lookup returns CDR1 SGHRS and CDR2 YFSETQ. CDR3 length: 14 residues. The CDR3: CASGPGLAPNEQFF. The CDR3 DNA reads TGCGCCAGCGGGCCGGGACTAGCTCCCAATGAGCAGTTCTTC.

The CDR3 DNA follows: TGTGCCATCAGCAAAGGACAGGGGTCTGTAATTGGCTACACCTTC. Its protein is CAISKGQGSVIGYTF. J is TRBJ1-2 and V is TRBV10-3; 9 positions agree with TRBD1. Germline lookup yields CDR1 ENHRY and CDR2 SYGVKD. The V gene end was trimmed by 6 bases and the J gene end by 7 bases; junction bases not matched to a gene: 12. This CDR3 has 15 amino acids.

This clone was detected once. The gene calls are TRBV27 and TRBJ2-1; 12 nucleotides match TRBD2. V was clipped by 4 bases and J by 9 bases; unmatched bases: 4. The germline V gene encodes CDR1 MNHEY and CDR2 SMNVEV (reference sequence). The CDR3 consists of 14 residues. This CDR3 is CASSSLAGGAEQFF. The CDR3 coding sequence is TGTGCCAGCAGTTCTCTAGCGGGAGGGGCTGAGCAGTTCTTC.

The V call is TRBV5-1, the J call TRBJ1-1; perhaps TRBD1 as D (6 bases). The CDR3 sequence is 15 residues long. The germline CDR1 and CDR2 sequences are SGHRS and YFSETQ. V dropped 2 bases and J dropped 1 base, with 12 bases sitting between them. This CDR3 is CASSFGRGQNTEAFF. DNA of the CDR3: TGCGCCAGCAGCTTCGGTAGGGGACAGAACACTGAAGCTTTCTTT.

This clone appeared once. This sequence joins TRBV7-9 and TRBJ2-1; D ambiguous. Trimming removed 4 bases from V and 0 bases from J, with 4 bases in between. The CDR3 length is 13 residues. Germline CDR1 SEHNR, CDR2 FQNEAQ (reference sequence). This chain's CDR3 is CASSSGSYNEQFF. CDR3 nucleotides: TGTGCCAGCAGCTCCGGCTCCTACAATGAGCAGTTCTTC.

Only a few counts were recorded for this clone. The genes are TRBV3-1 (or the pseudogene TRBV3-2) and TRBJ2-4; perhaps TRBD2 as D (6 bases). The V gene's germline CDR1 is LGHDT and CDR2 YNNKEL (reference sequence). CDR3 length: 17 residues. With 4 bases removed from V and 3 bases from J, the gap between germline ends came to 19 bases. This CDR3 is CASSPRWGEIGKNIQYF. Written as DNA, the CDR3 is TGTGCCAGCAGCCCTAGGTGGGGGGAAATTGGCAAAAACATTCAGTACTTC.

The chain recombines TRBV19 with TRBJ1-6; 7 bases are shared with TRBD1. The trim removed 7 bases at V and 0 bases at J, leaving 9 bases unmatched. The germline CDR1 and CDR2 sequences are LNHDA and SQIVND (reference sequence). This CDR3 comprises 17 residues. The CDR3 DNA is TGTGCCAGTACCGACAGGGCCCGGGGCTCCTATAATTCACCCCTCCACTTT. It encodes CASTDRARGSYNSPLHF.

The chain uses TRBV5-4 and TRBJ2-7, with 11 bases identical to TRBD1. Germline V gives CDR1 SGHNT, CDR2 YYREEE (reference sequence). The CDR3 is made up of 14 amino acids. With V trimmed by 6 bases and J by 3 bases, 5 bases remained unmatched. CDR3 sequence reads: CASTAGTGGYEQYF. The DNA for the CDR3 is TGTGCCAGCACTGCCGGGACAGGGGGCTACGAGCAGTACTTC. Together with reference TRBV5-4 and TRBJ2-7, the CDR3 gives the full variable domain: ETGVTQSPTHLIKTRGQQVTLRCSSQSGHNTVSWYQQALGQGPQFIFQYYREEENGRGNFPPRFSGLQFPNYSSELNVNALELDDSALYLCASTAGTGGYEQYFGPGTRLTVT.

J is TRBJ2-1 and V is TRBV15; TRBD2 aligns across 9 bases. Germline CDR1 reads LNHNV; CDR2 reads YYDKDF (reference sequence). Trimming cost V 0 bases and J 9 bases; bases outside gene matches: 0. The length of the CDR3 is 13 residues. Here the CDR3 DNA reads TGTGCCACCAGCAGAGAGGGACTAGCTGAGCAGTTCTTC. Translating gives CATSREGLAEQFF.

The chain uses TRBV11-2 and TRBJ2-2; D is unclear. The CDR3 has 14 residues. Germline V CDR1 and CDR2: SGHAT, FQNNGV. Trimming cost V 4 bases and J 7 bases, with 13 bases left between them. CDR3 sequence (DNA): TGTGCCAGCAGCTCGCCGGGTTGGGTCGGGGAGCTGTTTTTT. Amino acids: CASSSPGWVGELFF.

The chain is built from TRBV29-1 and TRBJ2-1; D gene uncertain. There are 11 residues in the CDR3. Germline loops: CDR1 SQVTM, CDR2 ANQGSEA. V gave up 8 bases and J gave up 6 bases, with 11 bases separating them. CDR3 sequence (DNA): TGCAGCTCTCGGTCCGGCAATGAGCAGTTCTTC. Translation: CSSRSGNEQFF.

This rearrangement joins TRBV29-1 to TRBJ1-1; TRBD1 aligns across 8 bases. CDR3 length: 13 amino acids. V shed 8 bases, J shed 0 bases, and the junction held 5 bases outside the gene matches. Germline V lookup: CDR1 SQVTM, CDR2 ANQGSEA. This CDR3 reads CSSSTGVNTEAFF. Here the CDR3 DNA reads TGCAGCTCCTCGACAGGGGTGAACACTGAAGCTTTCTTT.

The J gene is TRBJ1-2, the V gene TRBV11-2; TRBD1 might be the D (5 bases). The CDR3 consists of 13 residues. The V end lost 5 bases, the J end lost 6 bases, and 13 bases lay between the germline ends. Germline-derived CDR1 and CDR2 are SGHAT and FQNNGV. Here the CDR3 DNA reads TGTGCCAGCAGCAAAAGACAGACAAATGGCTACACCTTC. Its translation is CASSKRQTNGYTF.